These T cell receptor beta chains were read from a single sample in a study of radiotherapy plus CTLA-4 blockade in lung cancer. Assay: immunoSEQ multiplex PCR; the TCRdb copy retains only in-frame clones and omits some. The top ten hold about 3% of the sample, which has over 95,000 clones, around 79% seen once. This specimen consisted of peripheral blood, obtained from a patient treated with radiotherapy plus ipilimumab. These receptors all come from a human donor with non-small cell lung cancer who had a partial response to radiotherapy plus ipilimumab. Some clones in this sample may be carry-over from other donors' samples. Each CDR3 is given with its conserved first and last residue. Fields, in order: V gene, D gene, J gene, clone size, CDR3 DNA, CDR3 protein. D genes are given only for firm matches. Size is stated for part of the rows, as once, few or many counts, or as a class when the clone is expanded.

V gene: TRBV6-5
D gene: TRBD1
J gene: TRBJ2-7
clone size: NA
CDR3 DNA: TGTGCCAGCAGTTACTCGGGACAGGCTTCCTACGAGCAGTACTTC
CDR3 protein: CASSYSGQASYEQYF

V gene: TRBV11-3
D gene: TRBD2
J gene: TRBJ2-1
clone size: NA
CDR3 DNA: TGTGCCAGCAGCACAACTAGCGGGCCCAACAATGAGCAGTTCTTC
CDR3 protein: CASSTTSGPNNEQFF

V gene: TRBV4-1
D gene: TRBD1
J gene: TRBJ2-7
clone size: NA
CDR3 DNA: TGCGCCAGCAGCCAACTCAACAATTACTTAACCGGGACAGCCTACGAGCAGTACTTC
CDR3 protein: CASSQLNNYLTGTAYEQYF

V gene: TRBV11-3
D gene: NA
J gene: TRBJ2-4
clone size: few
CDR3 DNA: TGTGCCAGCAGCTTAGAGCTGCGGAACATTCAGTACTTC
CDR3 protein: CASSLELRNIQYF

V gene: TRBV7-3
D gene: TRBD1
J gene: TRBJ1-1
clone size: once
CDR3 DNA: TGTGCCAGCAGTTCCGGGACAGGGTACACTGAAGCTTTCTTT
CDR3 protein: CASSSGTGYTEAFF

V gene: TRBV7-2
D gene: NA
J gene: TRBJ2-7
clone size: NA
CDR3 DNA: TGTGCCAGCAGCTTAGCGGAGCGGTACTACGAGCAGTACTTC
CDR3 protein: CASSLAERYYEQYF

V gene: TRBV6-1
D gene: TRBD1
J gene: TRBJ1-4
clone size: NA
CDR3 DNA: TGTGCCAGCACCAGTCGGGGGACAGATAATGAAAAACTGTTTTTT
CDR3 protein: CASTSRGTDNEKLFF

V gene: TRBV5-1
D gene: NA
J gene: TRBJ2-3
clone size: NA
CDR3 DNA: TGCGCCAGCAGCTTTCAGCGGAGTAGCACAGATACGCAGTATTTT
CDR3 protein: CASSFQRSSTDTQYF

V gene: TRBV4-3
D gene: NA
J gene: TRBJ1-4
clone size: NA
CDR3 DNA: TGCGCCAGCAGCCAAGATCAGGGTTCGGGTGAAAAACTGTTTTTT
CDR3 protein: CASSQDQGSGEKLFF

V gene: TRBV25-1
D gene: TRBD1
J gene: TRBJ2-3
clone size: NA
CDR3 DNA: TGTGCCAGCAGTGAATTCGAGACAGGGCGGTCAGATACGCAGTATTTT
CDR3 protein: CASSEFETGRSDTQYF

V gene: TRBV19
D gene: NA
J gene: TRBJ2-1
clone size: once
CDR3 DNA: TGTGCCAGTAGTCTTGAAGCGGGTCATACCTACAATGAGCAGTTCTTC
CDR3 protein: CASSLEAGHTYNEQFF

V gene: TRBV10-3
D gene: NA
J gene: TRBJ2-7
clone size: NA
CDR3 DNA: TGTGCCACGGCAGGGGAGAACTCCTACGAGCAGTACTTC
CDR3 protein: CATAGENSYEQYF

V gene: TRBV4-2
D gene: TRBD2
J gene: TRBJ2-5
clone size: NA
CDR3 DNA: TGTGCCAGCAGCCAAGGCAGAGGGCTAGCGGGAGGGCCGGAGACCCAGTACTTC
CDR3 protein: CASSQGRGLAGGPETQYF

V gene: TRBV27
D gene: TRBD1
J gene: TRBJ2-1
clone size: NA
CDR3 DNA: TGTGCCAGCAGACCTTACCGGGACAGCTTCTACAATGAGCAGTTCTTC
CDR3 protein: CASRPYRDSFYNEQFF

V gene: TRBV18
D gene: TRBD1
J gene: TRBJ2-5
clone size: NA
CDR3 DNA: TGTGCCAGCTCACCATATCGGGACAGGGGAGAGACCCAGTACTTC
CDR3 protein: CASSPYRDRGETQYF

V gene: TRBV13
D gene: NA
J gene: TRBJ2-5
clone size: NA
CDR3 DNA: TGTGCCAGCAGCTTAGCCAGCATAGGGGGGACCCAGTACTTC
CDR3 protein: CASSLASIGGTQYF

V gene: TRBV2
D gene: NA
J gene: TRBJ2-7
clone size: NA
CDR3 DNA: TGTGCCAGCGGGATGGGTGGGAGGACCCACGAGCAGTACTTC
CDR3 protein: CASGMGGRTHEQYF

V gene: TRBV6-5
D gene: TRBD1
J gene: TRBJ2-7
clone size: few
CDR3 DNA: TGTGCCAGCAGTTACTCCGGGACAGCAAGCTCCTACGAGCAGTACTTC
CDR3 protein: CASSYSGTASSYEQYF

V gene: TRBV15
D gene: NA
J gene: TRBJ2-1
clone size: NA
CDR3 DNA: TGTGCCACCAGCAGAGAATTCATGGCGGGCGGATACAATGAGCAGTTCTTC
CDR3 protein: CATSREFMAGGYNEQFF

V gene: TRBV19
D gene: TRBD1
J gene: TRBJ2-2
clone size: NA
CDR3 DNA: TGTGCCAGTAAGGCGGGACAGGGTGGCACCGGGGAGCTGTTTTTT
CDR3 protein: CASKAGQGGTGELFF

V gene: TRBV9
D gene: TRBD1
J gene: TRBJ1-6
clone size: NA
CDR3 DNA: TGTGCCAGCAGCACACGACAGGGGGAATCACCCCTCCACTTT
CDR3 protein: CASSTRQGESPLHF

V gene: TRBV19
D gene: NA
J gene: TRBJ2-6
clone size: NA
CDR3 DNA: TGTGCCAGTAGTGCCGCATGGGGCCGGGCTGGGGCCAACGTCCTGACTTTC
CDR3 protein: CASSAAWGRAGANVLTF

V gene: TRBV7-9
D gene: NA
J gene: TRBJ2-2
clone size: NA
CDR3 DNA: TGTGCCAGCAGCTCCCCCCCAGGGAGGTCGAACACCGGGGAGCTGTTTTTT
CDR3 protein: CASSSPPGRSNTGELFF

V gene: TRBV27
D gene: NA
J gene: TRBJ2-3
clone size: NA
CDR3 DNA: TGTGCCAGCAGTCCCCCCAAAGGTCAGCCGCTAGTACCAGATACGCAGTATTTT
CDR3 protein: CASSPPKGQPLVPDTQYF

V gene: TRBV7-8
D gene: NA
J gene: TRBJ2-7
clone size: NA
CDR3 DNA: TGTGCCAGCAGCCCTCGACAGGGAGGCTACGAGCAGTACTTC
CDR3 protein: CASSPRQGGYEQYF

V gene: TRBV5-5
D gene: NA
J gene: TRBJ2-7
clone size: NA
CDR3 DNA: TGTGCCAGCAGCGGTACAGGGCCTCCCTACGAGCAGTACTTC
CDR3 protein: CASSGTGPPYEQYF

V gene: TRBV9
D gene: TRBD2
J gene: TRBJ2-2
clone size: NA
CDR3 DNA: TGTGCCAGCAGCGGGCTAGCGGGGGGAGGAACCGGGGAGCTGTTTTTT
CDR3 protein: CASSGLAGGGTGELFF

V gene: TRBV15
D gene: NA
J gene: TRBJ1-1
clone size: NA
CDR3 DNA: TGTGCCACCAGCAGAGATCGGGGGGCCGTCAACACTGAAGCTTTCTTT
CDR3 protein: CATSRDRGAVNTEAFF

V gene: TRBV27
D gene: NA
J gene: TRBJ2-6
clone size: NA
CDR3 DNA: TGTGCCAGCAGTTTATATGGGCCCGGGGCCAACGTCCTGACTTTC
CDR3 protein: CASSLYGPGANVLTF

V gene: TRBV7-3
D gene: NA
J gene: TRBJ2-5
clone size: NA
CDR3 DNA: TGTGCCAGCAGCTTAGTCGGGACTGAGACCCAGTACTTC
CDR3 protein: CASSLVGTETQYF

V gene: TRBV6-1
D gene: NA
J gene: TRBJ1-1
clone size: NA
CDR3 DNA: TGTGCCAGCAGGCCTGGACAGCTGAACACTGAAGCTTTCTTT
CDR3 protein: CASRPGQLNTEAFF

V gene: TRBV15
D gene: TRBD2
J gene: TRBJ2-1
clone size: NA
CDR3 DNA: TGTGCCACCAGCAGAGAGGGACTAGGTGTTTCGATCTACAATGAGCAGTTCTTC
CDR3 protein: CATSREGLGVSIYNEQFF

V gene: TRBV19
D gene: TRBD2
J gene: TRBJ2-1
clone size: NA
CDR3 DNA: TGTGCCAGTAGTATAGTAGGCGGGAGGGACCGCAATGAGCAGTTCTTC
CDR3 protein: CASSIVGGRDRNEQFF

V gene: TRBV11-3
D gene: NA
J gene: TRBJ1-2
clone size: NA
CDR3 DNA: TGTGCCAGCAGCTTAGATTCAGCGGGGCCACGGACTGGCTACACCTTC
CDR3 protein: CASSLDSAGPRTGYTF

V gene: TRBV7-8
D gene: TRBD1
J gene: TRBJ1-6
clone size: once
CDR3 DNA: TGTGCCAGCAGCTTAGCAACAGGGGCGAATTCACCCCTCCACTTT
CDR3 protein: CASSLATGANSPLHF

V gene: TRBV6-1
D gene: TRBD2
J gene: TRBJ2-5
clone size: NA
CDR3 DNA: TGTGCCAGCAGCGTGAGGGACCCCCGGGGGGAGCAGTACTTC
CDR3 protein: CASSVRDPRGEQYF

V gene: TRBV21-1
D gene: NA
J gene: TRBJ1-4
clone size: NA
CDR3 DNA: TGTGCCAGCAGCAAAGTTATCCAGGCAACTAATGAAAAACTGTTTTTT
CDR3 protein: CASSKVIQATNEKLFF

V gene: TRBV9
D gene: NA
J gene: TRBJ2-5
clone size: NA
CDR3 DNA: TGTGCCAGCAGCGTAGTGAAGGGGGACCAAGAGACCCAGTACTTC
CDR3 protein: CASSVVKGDQETQYF

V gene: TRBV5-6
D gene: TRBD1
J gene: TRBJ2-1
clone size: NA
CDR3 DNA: TGTGCCAGCAGCCCAACAGGGGGCAAGGAGCAGTTCTTC
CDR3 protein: CASSPTGGKEQFF

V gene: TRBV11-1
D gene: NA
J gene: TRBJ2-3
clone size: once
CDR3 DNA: TGTGCCAGCAGCAGAGTGGCAGATACGCAGTATTTT
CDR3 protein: CASSRVADTQYF

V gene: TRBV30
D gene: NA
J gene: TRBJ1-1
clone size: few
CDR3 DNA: TGTGCCTGGAGTTCCGGGACCCAGGGGACTGAAGCTTTCTTT
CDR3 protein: CAWSSGTQGTEAFF

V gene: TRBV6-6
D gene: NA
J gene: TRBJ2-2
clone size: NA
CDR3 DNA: TGTGCCAGCAGTTATGTCACTAGCAACACCGGGGAGCTGTTTTTT
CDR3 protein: CASSYVTSNTGELFF

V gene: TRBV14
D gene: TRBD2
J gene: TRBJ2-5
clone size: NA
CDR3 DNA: TGTGCCAGCAGCCCCCTACTAGCGGGGCAAGAGACCCAGTACTTC
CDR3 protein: CASSPLLAGQETQYF

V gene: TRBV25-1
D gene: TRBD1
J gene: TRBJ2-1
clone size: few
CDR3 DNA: TGTGCCAGCAGTGACGCGACAGGGGGCCCCAATGAGCAGTTCTTC
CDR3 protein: CASSDATGGPNEQFF